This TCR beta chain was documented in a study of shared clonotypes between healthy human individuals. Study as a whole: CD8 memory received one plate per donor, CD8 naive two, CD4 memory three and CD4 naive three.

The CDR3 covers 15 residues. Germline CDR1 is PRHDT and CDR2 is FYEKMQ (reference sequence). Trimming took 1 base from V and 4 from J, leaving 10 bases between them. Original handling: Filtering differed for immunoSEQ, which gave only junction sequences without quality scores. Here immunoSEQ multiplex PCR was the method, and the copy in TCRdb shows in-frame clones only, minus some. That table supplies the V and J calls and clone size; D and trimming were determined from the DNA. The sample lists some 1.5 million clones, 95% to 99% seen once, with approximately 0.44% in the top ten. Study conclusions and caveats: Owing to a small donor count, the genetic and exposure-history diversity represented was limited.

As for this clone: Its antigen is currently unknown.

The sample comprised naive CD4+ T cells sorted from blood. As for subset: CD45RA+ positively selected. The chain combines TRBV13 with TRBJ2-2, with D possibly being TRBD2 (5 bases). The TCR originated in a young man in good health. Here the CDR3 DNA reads TGTGCCAGCAGCTTAGCGGGAAGTGCCACCGGGGAGCTGTTTTTT. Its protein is CASSLAGSATGELFF. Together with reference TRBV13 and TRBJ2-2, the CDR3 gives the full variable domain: AAGVIQSPRHLIKEKRETATLKCYPIPRHDTVYWYQQGPGQDPQFLISFYEKMQSDKGSIPDRFSAQQFSDYHSELNMSSLELGDSALYFCASSLAGSATGELFFGEGSRLTVL.